This TCR beta chain was identified in a study of blood T cell repertoires in COVID-19. Generated by immunoSEQ multiplex PCR, the TCRdb table keeps only in-frame clones and is missing some. This sample has about 200,000 clones, with 80% to 95% found just once. The CDR3 is 15 amino acids. The germline V gene encodes CDR1 SGHNT and CDR2 YYREEE (reference sequence). V was pared by 4 bases and J by 4 bases, with 17 bases between. The V gene is TRBV5-4, the J gene TRBJ1-2; a weak D match, TRBD1 (6 bases). The sequencing sample was made of peripheral blood. This TCR was recovered from a man in his 60s with COVID-19, enrolled during active disease. CDR3 region: CASSTYYREGYGYTF. Here the CDR3 DNA reads TGTGCCAGCAGCACCTACTACAGGGAGGGCTATGGCTACACCTTC.